This T cell receptor beta chain was recovered during a study of CD8 T cells in ankylosing spondylitis. Quantitative 5'-RACE was performed with molecular barcodes, and it yielded the TCR beta libraries. TCRdb processed the 5' RACE reads anew with MiXCR; each CDR3 protein has one entry. The sample has about 69,000 distinct CDR3 sequences, roughly 5.3% seen once. Study-wide findings and caveats: Researchers reportedly found disease-linked clones significantly enriched in matched ankylosing spondylitis synovial fluid.

This clonotype was observed at least ten times. The antigen remains unidentified. Specimen: blood, either unsorted or a sorted T cell fraction (not recorded which). This TCR was sampled from a male donor with ankylosing spondylitis or in good health (not recorded which).

CDR3 region: CASSFQGADYGYTF. DNA of the CDR3: TGTGCCAGCAGCTTTCAGGGGGCCGACTATGGCTACACCTTC. This chain links TRBV7-2 with TRBJ1-2, with 8 bases fitting TRBD1. This CDR3 has 14 residues. Germline assignment: CDR1 SGHTA and CDR2 FQGNSA. The V gene end was trimmed by 3 bases and the J gene end by 3 bases; junction bases not matched to a gene: 3.